These T cell receptor beta chains were read from a single sample in a study of cytomegalovirus exposure and HLA in healthy donors. TCRdb's copy holds only in-frame clones and misses some; the assay was immunoSEQ multiplex PCR. The table has 100,000 to 150,000 clones, more than 60% seen once. Material: PBMCs. These receptor sequences come from a woman under 30 in good health and CMV-seronegative. Each CDR3 is given with its conserved first and last residue. The D gene is left open where the match is weak. Only part of the rows carry a size: once, few, many, or a class if the clone is expanded.

J gene,D gene,V gene,clone size,CDR3 protein,CDR3 DNA
TRBJ2-5,.,TRBV5-6,.,CASSLDEEETQYF,TGTGCCAGCAGCCTAGACGAGGAAGAGACCCAGTACTTC
TRBJ2-7,.,TRBV11-2,.,CASSLDQIYEQYF,TGTGCCAGCAGCTTAGACCAAATCTACGAGCAGTACTTC
TRBJ2-3,.,TRBV20-1,.,CSAEMAGAQYF,TGCAGTGCTGAGATGGCGGGTGCGCAGTATTTT
TRBJ1-5,TRBD1,TRBV5-6,.,CASSLTRTGFSNQPQHF,TGTGCCAGCAGCTTGACCAGGACAGGGTTTAGCAATCAGCCCCAGCATTTT
TRBJ2-6,.,TRBV28,.,CASTTSGANVLTF,TGTGCCAGCACTACCTCTGGGGCCAACGTCCTGACTTTC
TRBJ2-7,.,TRBV4-1,few,CASSQGLQSPSEQYF,TGCGCCAGCAGCCAAGGGCTACAGTCCCCGAGCGAGCAGTACTTC
TRBJ2-5,.,TRBV29-1,.,CSVRARMTETQYF,TGCAGCGTACGAGCTAGGATGACAGAGACCCAGTACTTC
TRBJ2-5,.,TRBV15,few,CATSFTRIQETQYF,TGTGCCACCAGCTTTACCAGGATCCAAGAGACCCAGTACTTC
TRBJ1-5,TRBD1,TRBV30,.,CAWSRQGFQPQHF,TGTGCCTGGAGTCGACAGGGGTTTCAGCCCCAGCATTTT
TRBJ1-1,.,TRBV14,.,CASSRSRSGEAFF,TGTGCCAGCAGCCGTTCTCGCAGTGGTGAAGCTTTCTTT
TRBJ1-1,.,TRBV7-9,.,CASSLQGGTEAFF,TGTGCCAGCAGCTTACAGGGAGGCACTGAAGCTTTCTTT
TRBJ2-2,TRBD1,TRBV27,.,CASSPTQGAAGELFF,TGTGCCAGCAGCCCTACCCAGGGGGCAGCCGGGGAGCTGTTTTTT
TRBJ2-5,.,TRBV6-1,.,CASSSGDKKETQYF,TGTGCCAGCAGTTCCGGGGATAAGAAGGAGACCCAGTACTTC
TRBJ1-1,TRBD1,TRBV14,.,CASSEQGATEAFF,TGTGCCAGCAGCGAACAGGGGGCCACTGAAGCTTTCTTT
TRBJ1-2,.,TRBV10-2,.,CASSESGVVANYGYTF,TGCGCCAGCAGTGAGTCGGGAGTCGTAGCTAACTATGGCTACACCTTC
TRBJ2-2,TRBD2,TRBV4-1,few,CASSQGGLAGVGTGELFF,TGCGCCAGCAGCCAAGGGGGCCTAGCGGGGGTTGGGACCGGGGAGCTGTTTTTT
TRBJ1-2,.,TRBV7-9,few,CASSLLRGDYGYTF,TGTGCCAGCAGCTTGCTCCGGGGGGACTATGGCTACACCTTC
TRBJ2-5,.,TRBV6-6,.,CASSYSQYQETQYF,TGTGCCAGCAGTTACTCACAGTACCAAGAGACCCAGTACTTC
TRBJ2-5,TRBD2,TRBV2,.,CASSGTSGQETQYF,TGTGCCAGCAGTGGGACTAGCGGCCAAGAGACCCAGTACTTC
TRBJ2-4,.,TRBV5-1,.,CASSGGTVNIQYF,TGCGCCAGCAGCGGTGGGACTGTAAACATTCAGTACTTC
TRBJ2-2,.,TRBV30,.,CAWSPPGAGNTGELFF,TGTGCCTGGAGTCCCCCAGGGGCGGGGAACACCGGGGAGCTGTTTTTT
TRBJ2-1,.,TRBV2,few,CASSEERVSSYNEQFF,TGTGCCAGCAGTGAAGAGCGGGTGAGCTCCTACAATGAGCAGTTCTTC
TRBJ2-5,TRBD1,TRBV15,.,CATSKGAKQETQYF,TGTGCCACCAGCAAGGGGGCCAAACAAGAGACCCAGTACTTC
TRBJ2-3,TRBD1,TRBV5-1,.,CASSRGGTGFSTDTQYF,TGCGCCAGCAGCCGCGGAGGGACAGGGTTTAGCACAGATACGCAGTATTTT
TRBJ2-3,TRBD2,TRBV27,few,CASSLDLAAGDTQYF,TGTGCCAGCAGTCTCGACCTAGCGGCTGGGGATACGCAGTATTTT
TRBJ2-3,.,TRBV14,.,CASSQAWGVTQYF,TGTGCCAGCAGCCAAGCTTGGGGGGTTACGCAGTATTTT
TRBJ1-4,.,TRBV20-1,.,CSASDSEKLFF,TGCAGTGCTAGCGACAGTGAAAAACTGTTTTTT
TRBJ2-7,.,TRBV5-1,.,CASSLQGDYEQYF,TGCGCCAGCAGCTTACAGGGAGACTACGAGCAGTACTTC
TRBJ1-2,TRBD1,TRBV30,.,CAWSAFRQGYGYTF,TGTGCCTGGAGTGCCTTCAGACAGGGCTATGGCTACACCTTC
TRBJ2-7,.,TRBV15,.,CATSPRTLGTPISYEQYF,TGTGCCACCAGCCCTCGGACCCTCGGGACTCCGATCTCCTACGAGCAGTACTTC
TRBJ2-7,TRBD2,TRBV6-6,.,CASRTQGLAWEQYF,TGTGCCAGCCGCACTCAAGGACTAGCGTGGGAGCAGTACTTC
TRBJ1-3,TRBD1,TRBV2,.,CASRGTEYSGNTIYF,TGTGCCAGCAGAGGGACAGAATACTCTGGAAACACCATATATTTT
TRBJ2-1,TRBD2,TRBV29-1,.,CSVEDRTSGSDEQFF,TGCAGCGTTGAAGACCGGACTAGCGGGAGCGATGAGCAGTTCTTC
TRBJ1-1,TRBD1,TRBV6-6,.,CASIQTWGQGVAEAFF,TGTGCCAGCATCCAAACGTGGGGACAGGGGGTAGCTGAAGCTTTCTTT
TRBJ2-3,.,TRBV7-9,.,CSSSLRAGDTQYF,TGTTCCAGCAGCTTAAGAGCGGGAGATACGCAGTATTTT
TRBJ1-3,.,TRBV10-2,.,CASSDLTHTPGNTIYF,TGCGCCAGCAGTGACCTGACACATACTCCTGGAAACACCATATATTTT
TRBJ2-2,.,TRBV2,.,CASLGGELFF,TGTGCCTCCCTCGGGGGGGAGCTGTTTTTT
TRBJ2-1,TRBD2,TRBV30,.,CAWVRAGGPGEQFF,TGTGCCTGGGTACGAGCGGGAGGGCCGGGGGAGCAGTTCTTC
TRBJ1-2,.,TRBV25-1,.,CASSELGTGANYGYTF,TGTGCCAGCAGTGAATTGGGGACGGGGGCTAACTATGGCTACACCTTC
TRBJ1-2,.,TRBV2,.,CASTGSREYYTF,TGTGCCAGCACGGGTTCCCGGGAATACTACACCTTC
TRBJ2-7,TRBD1,TRBV7-8,.,CASSHGQAYEQYF,TGTGCCAGCAGCCACGGACAGGCCTACGAGCAGTACTTC
TRBJ2-7,TRBD1,TRBV5-1,.,CASSPDRKTQQYF,TGCGCCAGCAGCCCGGACAGGAAAACACAGCAGTACTTC